Listed below are T cell receptor beta chains from one sample, sequenced in a study of T cells in Graves' hyperthyroidism and ophthalmopathy. MiXCR was run by TCRdb on the multiplex PCR reads, yielding one entry per CDR3 protein. The sample has roughly 800,000 distinct CDR3 sequences; roughly 37% are singletons. The material sequenced was blood. Source of these receptors: a man aged 18 to 29 with Graves' hyperthyroidism. Each CDR3 is given with its conserved first and last residue. Each record gives: D gene, clone size, J gene, CDR3 length, V gene, CDR3 DNA, CDR3 protein. The D gene is left open where the match is weak. For some rows the clone size is stated as once, few or many, or as a class when expanded; others skip it.

- few TRBJ2-7 15 TRBV7-2 TGTGCCAGCAGCTTAGCTCTAGGCCCTCGGCACGAGCAGTACTTC CASSLALGPRHEQYF
TRBD1 many TRBJ2-2 15 TRBV7-2 TGTGCCAGCAGCTTAGTACAGGGGGGTGGCGGGGAGCTGTTTTTT CASSLVQGGGGELFF
TRBD2 few TRBJ2-3 15 TRBV7-2 TGTGCCAGCAGCCAAGCGGCGGGAGGGGCAGATACGCAGTATTTT CASSQAAGGADTQYF
TRBD2 - TRBJ2-7 15 TRBV10-3 TGTGCCATCAGTCCCGGGGGGACTAGCGCCTACGAGCAGTACTTC CAISPGGTSAYEQYF
TRBD1 many TRBJ1-1 14 TRBV29-1 TGCAGCGTTGAACGGAGGGCAGGGGGCACTGAAGCTTTCTTT CSVERRAGGTEAFF
- - TRBJ1-3 16 TRBV2 TGTGCCAGCAGACGCTCGACAGTCCCCTCTGGAAACACCATATATTTT CASRRSTVPSGNTIYF
TRBD1 once TRBJ1-2 15 TRBV25-1 TGTGCTAGCGTGACAGGGGGAATGAGGATGAATGGCTACACCTTC CASVTGGMRMNGYTF
- few TRBJ1-2 16 TRBV5-1 TGCGCCAGCAGCCCCCAGGGGAACAGGGACCTTTATGGCTACACCTTC CASSPQGNRDLYGYTF
TRBD1 - TRBJ2-5 14 TRBV7-9 TGTGCCAGCAGCTCCGGGACAGAGCAAGAGACCCAGTACTTC CASSSGTEQETQYF
TRBD2 - TRBJ2-5 16 TRBV7-2 TGTGCCAGCAGCTTAGGGCTAGCGGCGAGGGGAGAGACCCAGTACTTC CASSLGLAARGETQYF
- - TRBJ2-7 15 TRBV7-2 TGTGCCAGCAGCTTAGTAGCCCCGACAGGCCACGAGCAGTACTTC CASSLVAPTGHEQYF
- - TRBJ1-3 17 TRBV7-2 TGTGCCAGCAGCTTAGCCACAGCATTCTCCTCTGGAAACACCATATATTTT CASSLATAFSSGNTIYF
- - TRBJ1-5 14 TRBV15 TGTGCCACCAGCAGAGACCATAGCAATCAGCCCCAGCATTTT CATSRDHSNQPQHF
TRBD1 few TRBJ1-2 16 TRBV19 TGTGCCAGTAGTGAGGTGGGGCCGACAGGGAGCTATGGCTACACCTTC CASSEVGPTGSYGYTF
- - TRBJ2-7 14 TRBV19 TGTGCCACCACACGGGATGGGTGGCTCTACGAGCAGTACTTC CATTRDGWLYEQYF
- many TRBJ1-4 13 TRBV20-1 TGCAGTGCCCTCGTCACAGACCGCCCAGGACTGTTTTTT CSALVTDRPGLFF
- - TRBJ1-1 13 TRBV7-8 TGTGCCAGCAGCTTACAGAGGACAAGGGAAGCTTTCTTT CASSLQRTREAFF
TRBD1 - TRBJ1-2 14 TRBV29-1 TGCAGCGCCGGACCGGGACAGGGAAAGAGAGGCTACACCTTC CSAGPGQGKRGYTF
TRBD1 - TRBJ2-5 14 TRBV12-3/TRBV12-4 TGTGCCAGCAGCCCCCCGGGCAGGGGGGAGACCCAGTACTTC CASSPPGRGETQYF
- - TRBJ2-5 15 TRBV6-5 TGTGCCAGCAGACCCCTAGCGTCGACGGGAGAGACCCAGTACTTC CASRPLASTGETQYF
- - TRBJ2-7 16 TRBV19 TGTGCCAGCAGTTCCCCAGGAGGGACACCCTCGTACGAGCAGTACTTC CASSSPGGTPSYEQYF
- once TRBJ2-7 11 TRBV10-3 TGTGCCATCAGTGAGCCCAACGAGCAGTACTTC CAISEPNEQYF
- - TRBJ2-7 10 TRBV20-1 TGCAGCGCCGACGATTCCGAGCAGTACTTC CSADDSEQYF
- few TRBJ1-3 15 TRBV12-3/TRBV12-4 TGTGCCAGCAGTTGGCGGGCCACCTCTGGAAACACCATATATTTT CASSWRATSGNTIYF
TRBD2 few TRBJ2-2 15 TRBV20-1 TGCAGTGCAAAGAGGATCGGGAGGGAGTCCGGGGAGCTGTTTTTT CSAKRIGRESGELFF
- few TRBJ1-1 12 TRBV9 TGTGCCAGCAGCCCACGCCAGGGAGAAGCTTTCTTT CASSPRQGEAFF
TRBD1 - TRBJ1-6 15 TRBV9 TGTGCCAGCAGCGTAGAGGGGGCGGTGAATTCACCCCTCCACTTT CASSVEGAVNSPLHF
- - TRBJ2-5 14 TRBV20-1 TGCAGTGCTAGAGAGGCGAACACCGGGGAGACCCAGTACTTC CSAREANTGETQYF
TRBD1 - TRBJ1-4 13 TRBV29-1 TGCAGCGTTCAAGAGGGGGCGAAGGAAAAACTGTTTTTT CSVQEGAKEKLFF
- - TRBJ2-2 13 TRBV20-1 TGCAGTGCGCCCGAGGAGAACACCGGGGAGCTGTTTTTT CSAPEENTGELFF
- few TRBJ1-5 16 TRBV10-1 TGCGCCAGCAGTCAAGGGGTATCAGGGGGCAATCAGCCCCAGCATTTT CASSQGVSGGNQPQHF
TRBD1 - TRBJ1-6 15 TRBV11-3 TGTGCCAGCAGCAACACAGGGGAAGTAGGATCACCCCTCCACTTT CASSNTGEVGSPLHF
- few TRBJ1-4 14 TRBV25-1 TGTGCCAGCAGTCGCGGGCCCGCTAATGAAAAACTGTTTTTT CASSRGPANEKLFF
- few TRBJ2-5 14 TRBV2 TGTGCCAGCAGCCCCGAGAGGGGCCGCGAGACCCAGTACTTC CASSPERGRETQYF
- many TRBJ1-6 13 TRBV10-1 TGCGCCAGCAGTGGAGGGGGAAATTCACCCCTCCACTTT CASSGGGNSPLHF
- - TRBJ1-1 13 TRBV9 TGTGCCAGCAGCGTAGCCGTTAACACTGAGGCTTCCTTT CASSVAVNTEASF
TRBD1 many TRBJ1-1 13 TRBV10-3 TGTGCCATCAGTGAGCCAGGGGGCGGAGAAGCTTTCTTT CAISEPGGGEAFF
- many TRBJ1-2 18 TRBV2 TGTGCCAGCAGTGAAAGCCGCTTAAGGGCGGGTGGTGATTATGGCTACACCTTC CASSESRLRAGGDYGYTF
- - TRBJ1-1 14 TRBV4-2 TGTGCCAGCAGCCAGGACCCCTCAAACACTGAAGCTTTCTTT CASSQDPSNTEAFF
- - TRBJ2-7 11 TRBV20-1 TGTAGTGCTACCGTCTCCGACGAGCAGTACTTC CSATVSDEQYF
TRBD2 - TRBJ2-7 14 TRBV6-5 TGTGCCAGCAGTCAGAGCGGGAGGGCCCACGAGCAGTACTTC CASSQSGRAHEQYF
- - TRBJ2-5 13 TRBV20-1 TGCAGTGCCGAGTTCCGGACCCAAGAGACCCAGTACTTC CSAEFRTQETQYF
- - TRBJ2-7 13 TRBV5-1 TGCGCCAGCAGCTTAGGACAGTACCTCGAGCAGTACTTC CASSLGQYLEQYF
- many TRBJ2-6 16 TRBV7-8 TGTGCCAGCAGCTTAGGTCCCGGGTCTGGGGCCAACGTCCTGACTTTC CASSLGPGSGANVLTF
- few TRBJ1-1 15 TRBV12-3/TRBV12-4 TGTGCCAGCAGTTTTTTAGGGGGGCGCGGCACTGAAGCTTTCTTT CASSFLGGRGTEAFF
- few TRBJ1-5 16 TRBV2 TGTGCCAGCAGTGAATCGGGGGGCCGGGGCAATCAGCCCCAGCATTTT CASSESGGRGNQPQHF
- many TRBJ2-5 13 TRBV10-2 TGCGCCAGCGCGGCCCTTCAACAAGAGACCCAGTACTTC CASAALQQETQYF
- many TRBJ1-1 12 TRBV19 TGTGCCAGCAGTGCCCCTTGGACTGAAGCTTTCTTT CASSAPWTEAFF
TRBD1 - TRBJ1-3 18 TRBV2 TGTGCCAGCAGCCAAATCATACTTCCAGGGGGCTCTGGAAACACCATATATTTT CASSQIILPGGSGNTIYF
- many TRBJ2-5 15 TRBV14 TGTGCCAGCAGCCAAGATGGGACCACACAAGAGACCCAGTACTTC CASSQDGTTQETQYF
- - TRBJ1-2 13 TRBV2 TGTGCCAGCAGTGAGATTGGGGACTATGGCTACACCTTC CASSEIGDYGYTF
- - TRBJ2-7 15 TRBV15 TGTGCCACCAGCAGCCCGGGGACGGGCTCCTACGAGCAGTACTTC CATSSPGTGSYEQYF